A selection of T cell receptor beta chains follows, all from one sample in a study of cytomegalovirus exposure and HLA in healthy donors. Profiling relied on immunoSEQ multiplex PCR, and the TCRdb table lists in-frame clones only, not all of them. Recorded for this sample: 60,000 to 80,000 clones. The specimen sequenced was PBMCs. The origin of the receptors is a man aged 35-49 years in good health and CMV-seronegative. CDR3s include the opening cysteine and the closing phenylalanine or tryptophan. D genes are given only for firm matches.

>TRBJ2-7|TRBD2|TRBV19
TGTGCCAGTAGTAGCGGGAGGGCACGGGAGCAGTACTTC
CASSSGRAREQYF
>TRBJ1-1|.|TRBV5-4
TGTGCCAGCAGCTTGAGGGACACTGAGGCTTTCTTT
CASSLRDTEAFF
>TRBJ1-5|TRBD1|TRBV6-1
TGTGCCGGCGCCCAGACAGGGGAGGGGGCTCAGCCCCAGCATTTT
CAGAQTGEGAQPQHF
>TRBJ1-5|TRBD1|TRBV12-5
TGTGCTAGTGGTTTGGCGACAGGGGGTCAGCATTTT
CASGLATGGQHF
>TRBJ2-7|.|TRBV5-6
TGTGCCAGCAGCTGGCAGGGGATGGACGAGCAGTACTTC
CASSWQGMDEQYF
>TRBJ2-7|TRBD1|TRBV5-1
TGCGCCAGCAGCGGCTTGACAGGGGGCGACGAGCAGTACTTC
CASSGLTGGDEQYF
>TRBJ1-6|TRBD1|TRBV30
TGTGCCTGGGCAGCGGAGGGACAGGGGAATTCACCCCTCCACTTT
CAWAAEGQGNSPLHF
>TRBJ2-7|TRBD1|TRBV28
TGTGCCAGCAGTTCGACAGGGCCGGTTATCGAGCAGTACTTC
CASSSTGPVIEQYF
>TRBJ2-7|.|TRBV5-1
TGCGCCAGCAGGCAGTCGGGGGTGCAAACGTACGAGCAGTACTTC
CASRQSGVQTYEQYF
>TRBJ1-1|.|TRBV5-8
TGTGCCAGCAGCCTCCGTTCGGGTGTTTTGAACACTGAAGCTTTCTTT
CASSLRSGVLNTEAFF
>TRBJ2-3|.|TRBV7-2
TGTGCCAGCAGCCGACCCCCCGCAGGCCCTAGCACAGATACGCAGTATTTT
CASSRPPAGPSTDTQYF
>TRBJ2-3|.|TRBV7-6
TGTGCCAGCAGCTTAAAGGGAGGCCTAGCGATAGATACGCAGTATTTT
CASSLKGGLAIDTQYF
>TRBJ1-2|.|TRBV6-5
TGTGCCAGCACTTACGGAGGTTACGATGGCTACACCTTC
CASTYGGYDGYTF
>TRBJ1-2|TRBD1|TRBV7-2
TGTGCCAGCAGCTTACAAACAGGGGGCCGAGGCTACACCTTC
CASSLQTGGRGYTF
>TRBJ2-2|.|TRBV6-1
TGTGCCAGCAGTGTGGGACTTCACACCGGGGAGCTGTTTTTT
CASSVGLHTGELFF
>TRBJ2-1|.|TRBV18
TGTGCCAGCTCACCACGGCCGCCCGCTAATGAGCAGTTCTTC
CASSPRPPANEQFF
>TRBJ1-1|.|TRBV29-1
TGCAGCGTTGTAAGCCAGAACACTGAAGCTTTCTTT
CSVVSQNTEAFF
>TRBJ1-1|TRBD1|TRBV6-5
TGTGCCAGCAGACCCCAGGGGGCCAGTACTGAAGCTTTCTTT
CASRPQGASTEAFF
>TRBJ2-7|TRBD1|TRBV2
TGTGCCAGCAGTGAATGGGACAGCTCCTACGAGCAGTACTTC
CASSEWDSSYEQYF
>TRBJ2-1|.|TRBV19
TGTGCCAGTAGTATAGTAGGGGCTCCGTATGAGCAGTTCTTC
CASSIVGAPYEQFF
>TRBJ2-2|.|TRBV28
TGTGCCAGCAGTGAGGACAGACGTAACACCGGGGAGCTGTTTTTT
CASSEDRRNTGELFF
>TRBJ2-6|.|TRBV6-5
TGTGCCAGCAGTTTAACTCATAGATCTGGGGCCAACGTCCTGACTTTC
CASSLTHRSGANVLTF
>TRBJ2-3|.|TRBV2
TGTGCCAGCAGTAGGGACTTTTCCCCCTCAACAGATACGCAGTATTTT
CASSRDFSPSTDTQYF
>TRBJ1-5|TRBD1|TRBV6-5
TGTGCCAGCAGGCGGACAGGGCTTAGCAATCAGCCCCAGCATTTT
CASRRTGLSNQPQHF